These 14 T cell receptor beta chains came from one sample sequenced in a study of T cell clones after liver transplantation (dated by TCRdb to the late 2010s). Libraries were prepared through the immunoSEQ multiplex PCR assay. Here the immuneACCESS table is served through TCRdb, limited to in-frame sequences with V and J called. Missing clones are a known gap in these copies; in checked studies unresolved V genes cover under half, and the rest lacks a known reason. Here the sample has 6,000 to 6,500 clones; around 80% occur a single time. 37% of the sample belongs to the ten largest clones. The source material was CD8+ T cells from blood, sampled 24 months after liver transplant. The origin of the receptors is a human patient who received a liver transplant. A transplant means some T cells may be of graft donor rather than patient origin.

The chain combines TRBV9 with TRBJ2-7; weak D call: TRBD1 (5 bases). CDR1 is SGDLS, CDR2 YYNGEE, per germline. Trimming pared 6 bases from V and 4 bases from J, leaving 8 bases between. This CDR3 contains 11 residues. CDR3 DNA sequence: TGTGCCAGCAAACAGGCTTACGAGCAGTACTTC. Residues: CASKQAYEQYF.

The chain uses TRBV5-6 and TRBJ2-7; possible D gene TRBD1, 7 bases. This CDR3 spans 15 amino acids. Trimming removed 0 bases at V and 2 bases at J, with 12 bases between. Per the germline V gene, CDR1 is SGHDT and CDR2 is YYEEEE. The CDR3 coding sequence is TGTGCCAGCAGCTTGGATCCAGGGGGGACCTACGAGCAGTACTTC. Its translation: CASSLDPGGTYEQYF.

The rearrangement links TRBV5-1 to TRBJ2-7, with 9 nucleotides matching TRBD2. The CDR3 loop spans 17 amino acids. From germline, CDR1 is SGHRS and CDR2 YFSETQ. The V segment lost 5 bases and the J segment 2 bases; nucleotides outside the gene matches: 14. The CDR3 bases are TGCGCCAGCAGGCCACATCTGCGGGAGGGCCTCACCTACGAGCAGTACTTC. Amino acids: CASRPHLREGLTYEQYF. Full variable domain (rest looked up from reference TRBV5-1 and TRBJ2-7): KAGVTQTPRYLIKTRGQQVTLSCSPISGHRSVSWYQQTPGQGLQFLFEYFSETQRNKGNFPGRFSGRQFSNSRSEMNVSTLELGDSALYLCASRPHLREGLTYEQYFGPGTRLTVT.

The gene calls are TRBV19 and TRBJ2-7; 9 nucleotides match TRBD2. The CDR3 loop spans 15 amino acids. Trimming at V came to 2 bases and at J to 5 bases, leaving 7 bases not matched to a gene. Per germline, CDR1 LNHDA and CDR2 SQIVND (reference sequence). The CDR3 region has the DNA TGTGCCAGTAGTATAAGTACGCGGGAGGGCGACGAGCAGTACTTC. As protein: CASSISTREGDEQYF. The full variable domain, with the rest looked up from reference TRBV19 and TRBJ2-7, is DGGITQSPKYLFRKEGQNVTLSCEQNLNHDAMYWYRQDPGQGLRLIYYSQIVNDFQKGDIAEGYSVSREKKESFPLTVTSAQKNPTAFYLCASSISTREGDEQYFGPGTRLTVT.

This chain uses TRBV6-5 with TRBJ2-1; no firm D call. Trimming took off 0 bases at V and 9 bases at J, with 9 bases between the two ends. The CDR3 extends over 13 amino acids. CDR1 is MNHEY and CDR2 is SVGAGI in the germline V gene. CDR3 DNA sequence: TGTGCCAGCAGTTACTCGTCTCATAGTGAGCAGTTCTTC. Its translation is CASSYSSHSEQFF.

The V call is TRBV27, the J call TRBJ2-1; no clear D. The V and J ends lost 6 bases and 4 bases respectively, with 19 bases between them. The V gene's germline CDR1 is MNHEY and CDR2 SMNVEV (reference sequence). This CDR3 spans 16 amino acids. In nucleotides, the CDR3 is TGTGCCAGCAGCCCCGCCCGAACCGGTGCTTACAATGAGCAGTTCTTC. Amino acids: CASSPARTGAYNEQFF.

The chain links TRBV29-1 to TRBJ2-7, with D perhaps matching TRBD1 (6 bases). CDR1 and CDR2 from the germline V gene are SQVTM and ANQGSEA. The CDR3 sequence is 12 residues long. The germline V and J ends were trimmed by 4 bases and 7 bases, with 14 bases remaining between them. The CDR3 nucleotides read TGCAGCGTTGTTTGGCAGGGGTATGAGCAGTACTTC. Translation: CSVVWQGYEQYF.

CDR3 protein: CASSLGPLEDGRYNYGYTF. For the CDR3, the DNA is TGTGCCAGCAGCTTGGGGCCCCTCGAGGACGGTAGATATAACTATGGCTACACCTTC. V is TRBV5-5 and J is TRBJ1-2; D is undetermined. The CDR3 has 19 amino acids. Germline V lookup: CDR1 SGHKS, CDR2 YYEKEE (reference sequence). The ends were cut back, 0 bases at V and 1 base at J, with 22 bases in the middle.

The V and J genes are TRBV7-8 and TRBJ1-1; D is unclear. From germline, CDR1 is SGHVS and CDR2 FQNEAQ. The CDR3 is 14 residues long. The V end was cut by 5 bases, the J end by 1 base, with 11 bases between. The CDR3 nucleotides are TGTGCCAGCAGCCAAGAACTGCCGAACACTGAAGCTTTCTTT. Encoded protein: CASSQELPNTEAFF.

This clone qualifies as medium-sized (0.01 to 0.1%). The rearrangement uses TRBV27 and TRBJ1-5; perhaps TRBD1 as D (5 bases). Germline V lookup: CDR1 MNHEY, CDR2 SMNVEV (reference sequence). The ends were cut back, 3 bases at V and 3 bases at J, with 9 bases in the middle. The CDR3 sequence is 14 residues long. The CDR3 sequence: CASSLGTVNQPQHF. The CDR3 region has the DNA TGTGCCAGCAGTTTGGGGACGGTCAATCAGCCCCAGCATTTT.

The J gene is TRBJ1-4, the V gene TRBV25-1; D unclear. Germline CDR1 and CDR2: MGHDK and SYGVNS. Trimming stripped 10 bases from V and 13 bases from J, with 16 bases between. The CDR3 totals 11 residues. CDR3 loop: CATLGRRRLFF. In DNA form, the CDR3 reads TGTGCCACCCTGGGAAGGCGAAGACTGTTTTTT.

The V call is TRBV5-1, the J call TRBJ2-3; possible D gene TRBD2, 6 bases. V lost 7 bases and J lost 5, with 14 bases in between. The CDR3 contains 13 residues. Germline-derived CDR1 and CDR2 are SGHRS and YFSETQ. The CDR3 protein is CASHDPGVDTQYF. The DNA of the CDR3 is TGCGCCAGCCATGACCCGGGGGTAGATACGCAGTATTTT.

The chain carries TRBV25-1 and TRBJ1-2; 8 positions agree with TRBD1. CDR3 length equals 12 residues. Losses at the gene ends were 8 bases for V and 7 bases for J; bases not matched to a gene: 6. CDR1 MGHDK and CDR2 SYGVNS come from the germline V gene. CDR3 nucleotides: TGTGCCAGCGGACAGGGATTTGGTGGCTACACCTTC. Its translation: CASGQGFGGYTF.

This clone was seen a handful of times. V and J are TRBV19 and TRBJ1-5; D might be TRBD1 (6 bases). The CDR3 totals 14 residues. The V end lost 5 bases, the J end lost 3 bases, and 11 bases lay between the germline ends. Germline V lookup: CDR1 LNHDA, CDR2 SQIVND (reference sequence). In DNA form, the CDR3 reads TGTGCCAGTAGTGATGGGACACTCAATCAGCCCCAGCATTTT. This sequence encodes CASSDGTLNQPQHF.